The TCR beta chain under discussion was sequenced for a study of blood T cells in healthy people across ages. It was with a sample-barcoded 5' primer and a J-beta primer mix that a second PCR of roughly 6 to 11 cycles was run. TCRdb reprocessed the 5' RACE reads via MiXCR and lists one record per CDR3 protein. The sample contains about 1.4 million distinct CDR3 sequences, approximately 60% of which appear only once. The V and J ends lost 3 bases and 2 bases respectively, with 12 bases between them. The CDR3 is 15 amino acids. Germline assignment: CDR1 MNHEY and CDR2 SMNVEV (reference sequence). This clonotype originated in a man younger than 35 in good health. Material for sequencing was blood. The chain recombines TRBV27 with TRBJ2-3; no definite D call. The CDR3 loop reads CASSFRSPNTDTQYF. The DNA of the CDR3 is TGTGCCAGCAGTTTCCGAAGCCCCAACACAGATACGCAGTATTTT.